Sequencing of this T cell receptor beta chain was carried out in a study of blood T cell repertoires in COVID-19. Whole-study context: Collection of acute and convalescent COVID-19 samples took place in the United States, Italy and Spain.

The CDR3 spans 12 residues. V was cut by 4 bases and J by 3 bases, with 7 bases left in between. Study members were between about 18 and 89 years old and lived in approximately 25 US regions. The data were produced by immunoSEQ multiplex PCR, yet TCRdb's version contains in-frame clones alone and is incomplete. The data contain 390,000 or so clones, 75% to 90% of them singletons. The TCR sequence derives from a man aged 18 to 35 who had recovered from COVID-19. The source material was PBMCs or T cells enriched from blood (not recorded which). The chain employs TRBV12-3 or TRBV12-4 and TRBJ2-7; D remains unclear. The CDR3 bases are TGTGCCAGCAGTTCCCTAGGCTACGAGCAGTACTTC. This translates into CASSSLGYEQYF.